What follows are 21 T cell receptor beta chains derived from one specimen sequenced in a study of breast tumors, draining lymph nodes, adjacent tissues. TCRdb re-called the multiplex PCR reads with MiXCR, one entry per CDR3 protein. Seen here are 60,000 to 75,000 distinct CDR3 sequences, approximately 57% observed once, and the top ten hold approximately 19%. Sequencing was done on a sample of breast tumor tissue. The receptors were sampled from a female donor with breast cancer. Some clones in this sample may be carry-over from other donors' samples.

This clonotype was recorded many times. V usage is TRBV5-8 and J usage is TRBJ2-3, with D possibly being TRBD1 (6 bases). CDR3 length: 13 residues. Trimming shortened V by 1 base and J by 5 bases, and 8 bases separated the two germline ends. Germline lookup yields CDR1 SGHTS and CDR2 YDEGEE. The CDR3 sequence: CASSLRGKDTQYF. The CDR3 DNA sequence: TGTGCCAGCAGCTTGAGGGGGAAAGATACGCAGTATTTT.

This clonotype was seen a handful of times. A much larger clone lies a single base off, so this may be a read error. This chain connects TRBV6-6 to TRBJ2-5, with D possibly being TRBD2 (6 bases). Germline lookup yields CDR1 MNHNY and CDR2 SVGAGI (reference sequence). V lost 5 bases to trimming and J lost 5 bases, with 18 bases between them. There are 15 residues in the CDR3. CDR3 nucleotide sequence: TGTGCCAGCAGTGCCGGGGGATCCGGTGTTGAGACCCAGTACTTC. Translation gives CASSAGGSGVETQYF.

The CDR3 bases are TGTGCCAGCAGCACGGGACTCCCGATGGGCCCCGATGAGCAGTTCTTC. This translates into CASSTGLPMGPDEQFF. The V and J genes are TRBV7-2 and TRBJ2-1; perhaps TRBD2 as D (6 bases). Between the trimmed V and J ends, which lost 5 bases and 8 bases, there was a span of 22 bases. The CDR3 runs to 16 residues. Per the germline V gene, CDR1 is SGHTA and CDR2 is FQGNSA.

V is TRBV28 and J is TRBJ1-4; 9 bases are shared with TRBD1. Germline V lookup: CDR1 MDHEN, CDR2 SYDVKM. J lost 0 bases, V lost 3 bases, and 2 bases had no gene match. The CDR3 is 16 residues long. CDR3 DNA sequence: TGTGCCAGCAGTTTGGGACAGGGTTCAACTAATGAAAAACTGTTTTTT. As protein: CASSLGQGSTNEKLFF.

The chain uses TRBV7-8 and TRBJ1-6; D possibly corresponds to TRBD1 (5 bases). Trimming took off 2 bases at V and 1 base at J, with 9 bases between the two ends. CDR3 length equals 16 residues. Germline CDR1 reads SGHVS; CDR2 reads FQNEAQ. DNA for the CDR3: TGTGCCAGCAGCTTACAGGGATCGTCCTATAATTCACCCCTCCACTTT. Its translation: CASSLQGSSYNSPLHF.

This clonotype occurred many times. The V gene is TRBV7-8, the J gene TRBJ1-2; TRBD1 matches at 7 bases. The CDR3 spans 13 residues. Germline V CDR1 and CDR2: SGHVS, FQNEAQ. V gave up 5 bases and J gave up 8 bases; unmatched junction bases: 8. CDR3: CASSTDRARGYTF. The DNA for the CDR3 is TGTGCCAGCAGCACCGACAGGGCCAGGGGCTACACCTTC.

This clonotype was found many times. CDR3 sequence: CASSSTTGYDYGYTF. The CDR3 nucleotides read TGTGCCAGCAGTTCAACCACAGGGTACGACTATGGCTACACCTTC. V and J are TRBV28 and TRBJ1-2, with D perhaps TRBD1 (6 bases). The germline gives CDR1 MDHEN, CDR2 SYDVKM. The CDR3 runs 15 residues. With 4 bases removed from V and 3 bases from J, the gap between germline ends came to 15 bases.

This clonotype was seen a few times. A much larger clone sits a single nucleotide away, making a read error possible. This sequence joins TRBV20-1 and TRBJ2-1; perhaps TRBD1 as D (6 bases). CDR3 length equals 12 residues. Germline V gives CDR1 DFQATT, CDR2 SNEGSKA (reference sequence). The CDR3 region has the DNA TGCAGTGCTAGAATCGGGGACAATGAGCCGTTCTTC. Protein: CSARIGDNEPFF.

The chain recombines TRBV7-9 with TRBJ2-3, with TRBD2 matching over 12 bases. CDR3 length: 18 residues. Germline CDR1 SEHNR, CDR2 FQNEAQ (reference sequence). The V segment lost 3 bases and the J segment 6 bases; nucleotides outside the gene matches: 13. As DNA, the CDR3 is TGTGCCAGCAGCTTCACCTCTAGCGGGAGGGCCGGGGGGGATACGCAGTATTTT. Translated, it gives CASSFTSSGRAGGDTQYF.

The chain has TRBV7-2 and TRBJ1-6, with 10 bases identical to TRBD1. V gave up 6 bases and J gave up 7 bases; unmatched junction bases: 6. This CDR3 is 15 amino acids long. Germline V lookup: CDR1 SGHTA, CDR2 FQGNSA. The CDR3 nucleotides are TGTGCCAGCAGAGCCCCGGGACAGGGGAATTCACCCCTCCACTTT. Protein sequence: CASRAPGQGNSPLHF.

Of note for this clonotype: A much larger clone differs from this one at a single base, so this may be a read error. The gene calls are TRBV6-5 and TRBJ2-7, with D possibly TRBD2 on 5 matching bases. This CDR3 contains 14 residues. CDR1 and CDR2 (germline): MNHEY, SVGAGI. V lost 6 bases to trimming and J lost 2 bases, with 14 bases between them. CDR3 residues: CASSQYRTAYEQYF. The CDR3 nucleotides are TGTGCCAGCAGCCAGTATCGGACTGCCTACGAGCAGTACTTC.

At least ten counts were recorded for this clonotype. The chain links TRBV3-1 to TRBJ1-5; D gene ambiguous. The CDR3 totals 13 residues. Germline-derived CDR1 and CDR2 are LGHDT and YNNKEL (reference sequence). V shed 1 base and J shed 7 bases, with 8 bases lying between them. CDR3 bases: TGTGCCAGCAGCCAAGGGGTAAACCAGCCCCAGCATTTT. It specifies CASSQGVNQPQHF.

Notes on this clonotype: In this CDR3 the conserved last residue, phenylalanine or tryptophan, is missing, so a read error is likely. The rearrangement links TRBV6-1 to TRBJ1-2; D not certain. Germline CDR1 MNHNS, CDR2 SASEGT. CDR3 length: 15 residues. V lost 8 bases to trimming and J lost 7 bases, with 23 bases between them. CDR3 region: CASALNTRPTSGYTL. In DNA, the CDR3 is TGTGCCAGCGCTCTTAACACCCGCCCAACTTCTGGCTACACCCTC.

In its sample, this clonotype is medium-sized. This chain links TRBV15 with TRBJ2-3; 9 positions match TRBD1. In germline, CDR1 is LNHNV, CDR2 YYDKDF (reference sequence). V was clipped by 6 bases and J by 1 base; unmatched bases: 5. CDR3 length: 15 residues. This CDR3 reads CATREDRGGTDTQYF. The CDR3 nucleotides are TGTGCCACCAGGGAGGACAGGGGTGGCACAGATACGCAGTATTTT. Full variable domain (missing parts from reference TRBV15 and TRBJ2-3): DAMVIQNPRYQVTQFGKPVTLSCSQTLNHNVMYWYQQKSSQAPKLLFHYYDKDFNNEADTPDNFQSRRPNTSFCFLDIRSPGLGDTAMYLCATREDRGGTDTQYFGPGTRLTVL.

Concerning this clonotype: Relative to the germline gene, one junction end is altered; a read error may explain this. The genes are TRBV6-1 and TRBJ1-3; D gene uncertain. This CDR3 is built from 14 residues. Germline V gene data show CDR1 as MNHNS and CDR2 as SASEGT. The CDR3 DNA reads TGTGCCTGCAGTGAGCTGGGGACTGGAAACACCATATATTTT. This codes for CACSELGTGNTIYF.

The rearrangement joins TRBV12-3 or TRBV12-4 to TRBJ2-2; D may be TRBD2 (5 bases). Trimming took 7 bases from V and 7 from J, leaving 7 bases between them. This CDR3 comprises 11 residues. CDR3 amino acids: CASTLDGELFF. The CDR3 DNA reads TGTGCCAGCACACTAGACGGGGAGCTGTTTTTT.

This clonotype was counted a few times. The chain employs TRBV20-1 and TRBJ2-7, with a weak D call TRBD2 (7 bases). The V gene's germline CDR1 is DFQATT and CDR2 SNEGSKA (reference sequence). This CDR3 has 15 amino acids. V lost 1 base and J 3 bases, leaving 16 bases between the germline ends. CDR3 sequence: CSARGTEGGHYEQYF. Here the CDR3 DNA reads TGCAGTGCTAGAGGGACCGAGGGGGGGCACTACGAGCAGTACTTC.

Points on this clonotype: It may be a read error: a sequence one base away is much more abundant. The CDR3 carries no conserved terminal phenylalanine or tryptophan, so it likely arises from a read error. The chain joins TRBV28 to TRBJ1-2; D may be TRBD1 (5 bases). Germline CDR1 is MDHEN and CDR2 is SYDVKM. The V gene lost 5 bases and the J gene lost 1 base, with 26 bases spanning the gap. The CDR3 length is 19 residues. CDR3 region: CASSPNRGARRSFNYGYTL. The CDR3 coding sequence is TGTGCCAGCAGTCCTAACCGTGGGGCCCGGCGAAGCTTTAACTATGGCTACACCCTC.

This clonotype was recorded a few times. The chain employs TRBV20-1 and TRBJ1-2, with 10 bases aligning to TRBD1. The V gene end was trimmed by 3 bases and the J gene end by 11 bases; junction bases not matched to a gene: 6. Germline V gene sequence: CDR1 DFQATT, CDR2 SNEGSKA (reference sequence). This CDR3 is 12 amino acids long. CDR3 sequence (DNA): TGCAGTGCTAGTGACCGGGACAGGGGATACACCTTC. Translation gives CSASDRDRGYTF.

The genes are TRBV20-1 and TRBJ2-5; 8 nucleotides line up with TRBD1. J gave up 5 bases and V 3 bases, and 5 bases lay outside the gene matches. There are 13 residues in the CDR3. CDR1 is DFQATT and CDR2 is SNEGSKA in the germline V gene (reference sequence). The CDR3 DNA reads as TGCAGTGCTAGCTCAGGGGGCGCGGAGACCCAGTACTTC. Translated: CSASSGGAETQYF.

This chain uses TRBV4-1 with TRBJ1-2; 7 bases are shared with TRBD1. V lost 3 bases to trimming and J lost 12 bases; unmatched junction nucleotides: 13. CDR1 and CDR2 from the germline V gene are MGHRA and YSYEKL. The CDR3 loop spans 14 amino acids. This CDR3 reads CASSQGGQRSGNTF. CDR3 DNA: TGCGCCAGCAGCCAGGGGGGACAGCGCTCTGGAAACACCTTC.